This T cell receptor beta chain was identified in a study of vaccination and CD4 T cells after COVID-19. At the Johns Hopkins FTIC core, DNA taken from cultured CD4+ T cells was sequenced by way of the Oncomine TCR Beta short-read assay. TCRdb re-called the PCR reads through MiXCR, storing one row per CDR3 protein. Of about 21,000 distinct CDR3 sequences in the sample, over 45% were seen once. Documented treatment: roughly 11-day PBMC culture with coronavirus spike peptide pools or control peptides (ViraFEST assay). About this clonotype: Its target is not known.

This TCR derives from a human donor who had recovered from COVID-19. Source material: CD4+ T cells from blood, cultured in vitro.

CDR3 coding DNA: TGTGCCAGCAGTATATGGGGACTAGCGGGAGTAGGGAATGAGCAGTTCTTC. This sequence encodes CASSIWGLAGVGNEQFF. V and J are TRBV27 and TRBJ2-1; 14 bases align to TRBD2. J gave up 7 bases and V 5 bases, and 10 bases lay outside the gene matches. Germline-derived CDR1 and CDR2 are MNHEY and SMNVEV (reference sequence). The CDR3 totals 17 residues.